Below are 24 T cell receptor beta chains sequenced from a single sample in a study of OX40 agonist ivuxolimab in advanced cancers. The method was immunoSEQ multiplex PCR; TCRdb's version includes in-frame clones alone and lacks a portion of them. The sample includes 65,000 to 75,000 clones, around 90% seen only once; the top ten take less than 0.55%. The starting material was CD4+ or CD8+ T cells sorted from blood, obtained in a trial of the OX40 agonist ivuxolimab. The receptors here all came from an adult with an advanced solid tumor such as melanoma, head and neck, liver or kidney cancer.

The chain links TRBV19 to TRBJ1-5; a possible D gene is TRBD1 (6 bases). In germline, CDR1 is LNHDA, CDR2 SQIVND (reference sequence). Trimming cost V 7 bases and J 1 base, with 14 bases left between them. The CDR3 length is 15 residues. DNA of the CDR3: TGTGCCAGTACCTCACAGGGAGCGAGCAATCAGCCCCAGCATTTT. It yields the protein CASTSQGASNQPQHF.

This rearrangement joins TRBV19 to TRBJ2-3; 10 positions match TRBD2. V lost 0 bases and J lost 4; bases outside the gene matches: 4. The germline gives CDR1 LNHDA, CDR2 SQIVND (reference sequence). The CDR3 contains 16 residues. The CDR3 loop reads CASSIDVLAGSDTQYF. The CDR3, as DNA: TGTGCCAGTAGTATAGATGTACTAGCGGGATCAGATACGCAGTATTTT.

The chain couples TRBV11-2 to TRBJ2-3; D may be TRBD2 (5 bases). Trimming pared 3 bases from V and 5 bases from J, leaving 12 bases between. The CDR3 has 14 residues. In germline, CDR1 is SGHAT, CDR2 FQNNGV. The DNA for the CDR3 is TGTGCCAGCAGCTTGAGACTAACGATAGATACGCAGTATTTT. Amino acid sequence: CASSLRLTIDTQYF.

This sequence joins TRBV2 and TRBJ1-1; tentatively, D is TRBD1 (5 bases). Trimming pared 4 bases from V and 5 bases from J, leaving 11 bases between. The germline CDR1 and CDR2 sequences are SNHLY and FYNNEI. The CDR3 spans 13 residues. The CDR3: CASSVDSSTEAFF. The CDR3 DNA reads as TGTGCCAGCAGTGTAGACAGTTCAACTGAAGCTTTCTTT.

The genes are TRBV5-1 and TRBJ2-2, with 10 bases identical to TRBD1. Germline CDR1 reads SGHRS; CDR2 reads YFSETQ. V lost 4 bases to trimming and J lost 3 bases; unmatched junction nucleotides: 6. CDR3 length: 16 amino acids. This CDR3 is CASSPGTGAHTGELFF. The CDR3 DNA is TGCGCCAGCAGCCCGGGGACAGGGGCCCACACCGGGGAGCTGTTTTTT.

This chain links TRBV30 with TRBJ2-7; no firm D call. From germline, CDR1 is GTSNPN and CDR2 SVGIG (reference sequence). The ends were cut back, 6 bases at V and 6 bases at J, with 18 bases in the middle. The CDR3 has 13 residues. CDR3 bases: TGTGCCTGTAGTATGCTCTCCAGTTCCGAGCAGTACTTC. Protein sequence: CACSMLSSSEQYF.

This chain links TRBV11-2 with TRBJ2-1; D remains unclear. The CDR3 consists of 13 residues. The germline CDR1 and CDR2 sequences are SGHAT and FQNNGV. With 5 bases removed from V and 8 bases from J, the gap between germline ends came to 13 bases. CDR3 in DNA: TGTGCCAGCAGCCCCAAGCGCAGGCATGAGCAGTTCTTC. Amino acid sequence: CASSPKRRHEQFF.

V is TRBV5-1 and J is TRBJ2-5, with D perhaps TRBD1 (7 bases). V shed 5 bases and J shed 5 bases, with 22 bases lying between them. CDR1 and CDR2 from the germline V gene are SGHRS and YFSETQ. There are 16 residues in the CDR3. The CDR3 region is CASSSRGEGFFETQYF. In nucleotides, the CDR3 is TGCGCCAGCAGTTCCAGGGGGGAAGGCTTTTTCGAGACCCAGTACTTC.

The genes are TRBV12-5 and TRBJ2-2, with TRBD1 matching 9 bases. V trimming: 0 bases; J trimming: 1 base; junction bases outside the gene matches: 9. This CDR3 has 19 amino acids. Germline CDR1 is LGHNT and CDR2 is FRNRAP. CDR3: CASGLVSGTGYLNTGELFF. CDR3 DNA sequence: TGTGCTAGTGGTTTGGTCTCCGGGACAGGGTATTTGAACACCGGGGAGCTGTTTTTT.

V is TRBV19 and J is TRBJ1-2, with TRBD1 matching 9 bases. V dropped 4 bases and J dropped 10; count of bases not matched to a gene: 10. The CDR3 runs 14 residues. Germline loops: CDR1 LNHDA, CDR2 SQIVND (reference sequence). The CDR3 protein is CASSTRGDRDTYTF. The CDR3, as DNA: TGTGCCAGTAGTACCAGGGGGGACAGGGACACCTACACCTTC.

The V call is TRBV2, the J call TRBJ1-1, with TRBD1 as a possible D gene (6 bases). Trimming pared 7 bases from V and 1 base from J, leaving 19 bases between. Germline V gene lookup returns CDR1 SNHLY and CDR2 FYNNEI. The CDR3 has 16 amino acids. For the CDR3, the DNA is TGTGCCAGCAAACGAGACCACCACAGGGCGAACACTGAAGCTTTCTTT. It yields the protein CASKRDHHRANTEAFF. Complete variable domain (other parts from reference TRBV2 and TRBJ1-1): EPEVTQTPSHQVTQMGQEVILRCVPISNHLYFYWYRQILGQKVEFLVSFYNNEISEKSEIFDDQFSVERPDGSNFTLKIRSTKLEDSAMYFCASKRDHHRANTEAFFGQGTRLTVV.

This clone was seen once. Compared with germline, one end of the junction differs, possibly owing to a read error. The chain has TRBV19 and TRBJ2-1; possible D gene TRBD2, 6 bases. CDR3 length equals 15 residues. Germline values: CDR1 LNHDA, CDR2 SQIVND (reference sequence). The CDR3 sequence is CASSISTSSHNEQFF. The CDR3 coding sequence is TGTGCCAGTAGTATCTCAACTAGCTCCCACAATGAGCAGTTCTTC.

This chain links TRBV5-8 with TRBJ2-7, with no clear D. The V and J ends lost 4 bases and 4 bases respectively, with 9 bases between them. The CDR3 extends over 12 amino acids. The germline V gene has CDR1 SGHTS and CDR2 YDEGEE. The CDR3 here is CASSPPRYEQYF. The CDR3 DNA reads as TGTGCCAGCAGCCCCCCCAGATACGAGCAGTACTTC.

CDR3 sequence reads: CAIRTITGTEQYF. The CDR3 DNA follows: TGTGCCATCAGGACTATAACAGGAACCGAGCAGTACTTC. The rearrangement uses TRBV10-3 and TRBJ2-7; D tentatively fits TRBD1 or TRBD2 (5 bases each). V was pared by 6 bases and J by 6 bases, with 15 bases between. Germline V gene sequence: CDR1 ENHRY, CDR2 SYGVKD. The CDR3 extends over 13 amino acids.

V is TRBV10-3 and J is TRBJ2-7; D not resolved. Germline V gene lookup returns CDR1 ENHRY and CDR2 SYGVKD. Deletions cut 0 bases from V and 2 bases from J, with 14 bases between. The CDR3 sequence is 16 residues long. The CDR3 reads CAISESPTQSAYEQYF. CDR3 in DNA: TGTGCCATCAGTGAGTCGCCTACTCAGTCGGCCTACGAGCAGTACTTC.

The genes are TRBV11-2 and TRBJ2-1; TRBD1 aligns across 8 bases. The germline V gene has CDR1 SGHAT and CDR2 FQNNGV. The CDR3 covers 13 residues. Germline trimming cut 3 bases from V and 6 bases from J; bases unmatched to any gene: 1. This chain's CDR3 is CASSLDRVNEQFF. CDR3 DNA sequence: TGTGCCAGCAGCTTGGACAGGGTCAATGAGCAGTTCTTC.

The chain employs TRBV7-9 and TRBJ2-3, with D unresolved. The germline V gene has CDR1 SEHNR and CDR2 FQNEAQ (reference sequence). This CDR3 spans 12 amino acids. The ends were cut back, 2 bases at V and 4 bases at J, with 4 bases in the middle. DNA for the CDR3: TGTGCCAGCAGCTTACTTTCAGATACGCAGTATTTT. Translated: CASSLLSDTQYF.

The genes are TRBV4-1 and TRBJ2-4; TRBD2 agrees at 8 bases. This CDR3 has 15 amino acids. Trimming took 1 base from V and 7 from J; bases not matched to a gene: 6. Looked up from germline, CDR1 is MGHRA and CDR2 is YSYEKL. The CDR3 nucleotides read TGCGCCAGCAGCCAAGGTTCGGGACTAGACAACATTCAGTACTTC. This sequence encodes CASSQGSGLDNIQYF.

This chain connects TRBV10-3 to TRBJ2-7; D is ambiguous. Germline V lookup: CDR1 ENHRY, CDR2 SYGVKD. V lost 10 bases to trimming and J lost 0 bases, with 13 bases between them. This CDR3 has 13 residues. The CDR3 region is CASHNASSYEQYF. The CDR3 nucleotides read TGTGCCAGCCACAATGCTAGCTCCTACGAGCAGTACTTC.

This rearrangement joins TRBV28 to TRBJ2-1; 8 bases line up with TRBD2. Germline values: CDR1 MDHEN, CDR2 SYDVKM. The CDR3 covers 15 residues. V shed 7 bases, J shed 3 bases, and the junction held 8 bases outside the gene matches. DNA for the CDR3: TGTGCCAGCAACACAAACGGGGGGGGCTACAATGAGCAGTTCTTC. Protein: CASNTNGGGYNEQFF.

The V gene is TRBV30, the J gene TRBJ1-1; D possibly corresponds to TRBD1 (5 bases). Trimming pared 2 bases from V and 0 bases from J, leaving 7 bases between. The length of the CDR3 is 13 residues. The germline CDR1 and CDR2 sequences are GTSNPN and SVGIG (reference sequence). CDR3 DNA: TGTGCCTGGAGTACAGGCTTGAACACTGAAGCTTTCTTT. Residues: CAWSTGLNTEAFF.

This chain uses TRBV19 with TRBJ2-2; 15 bases are shared with TRBD2. Germline trimming cut 5 bases from V and 0 bases from J; bases unmatched to any gene: 10. The CDR3 contains 20 residues. Germline V CDR1 and CDR2: LNHDA, SQIVND (reference sequence). The CDR3 spells CASSFGLAGGLSPNTGELFF. The CDR3 nucleotides are TGTGCCAGTAGTTTCGGACTAGCGGGAGGGCTTTCCCCGAACACCGGGGAGCTGTTTTTT.

The chain employs TRBV7-8 and TRBJ2-6; the match to TRBD1 covers 7 bases. V was pared by 5 bases and J by 3 bases, with 10 bases of the junction left unmatched. The CDR3 sequence is 17 residues long. The germline gives CDR1 SGHVS, CDR2 FQNEAQ. DNA of the CDR3: TGTGCCAGCAGCCTAACAAGGGGGCGGGTTGGGGCCAACGTCCTGACTTTC. Translation: CASSLTRGRVGANVLTF.

The chain is built from TRBV5-6 and TRBJ2-7, with D unresolved. Per the germline V gene, CDR1 is SGHDT and CDR2 is YYEEEE. This CDR3 contains 14 residues. V lost 0 bases and J 3 bases, leaving 10 bases between the germline ends. The CDR3 region is CASSLVSVRYEQYF. The DNA of the CDR3 is TGTGCCAGCAGCTTGGTCAGTGTACGCTACGAGCAGTACTTC. The variable domain in full, completed from reference TRBV5-6 and TRBJ2-7, reads DAGVTQSPTHLIKTRGQQVTLRCSPKSGHDTVSWYQQALGQGPQFIFQYYEEEERQRGNFPDRFSGHQFPNYSSELNVNALLLGDSALYLCASSLVSVRYEQYFGPGTRLTVT.